The 21 T cell receptor beta chains presented below share a single source sample, sequenced in a study of CD8 T cell repertoires and HIV-1 epitope variants. Their specific antigens are unknown. Sequenced by immunoSEQ multiplex PCR; TCRdb stores in-frame clones only, minus some. The data contain approximately 5,100 clones, about 70% of them seen just once; the ten biggest clones take up under 55%. The sample taken for sequencing was cultured CD8+ T cells derived from PBMCs. Receptor source: a male donor with HIV.

V usage is TRBV27 and J usage is TRBJ2-3; D possibly corresponds to TRBD2 (7 bases). From germline, CDR1 is MNHEY and CDR2 SMNVEV (reference sequence). V was shortened by 9 bases and J by 4 bases, with 17 bases between the two germline ends. The CDR3 loop spans 14 amino acids. CDR3 protein: CASGEGGGADTQYF. In DNA form, the CDR3 reads TGTGCCAGTGGGGAGGGGGGCGGGGCAGATACGCAGTATTTT.

V and J are TRBV4-2 and TRBJ1-2, with TRBD1 matching 7 bases. J lost 4 bases, V lost 0 bases, and 11 bases had no gene match. CDR1 and CDR2 (germline): LGHNA, YNFKEQ. The CDR3 has 17 residues. CDR3 in DNA: TGTGCCAGCAGCCAAGATACCCTCCGGACAGGAGCCTATGGCTACACCTTC. It yields the protein CASSQDTLRTGAYGYTF.

The chain employs TRBV7-6 and TRBJ2-5; 8 positions agree with TRBD1. The closer fit of TRBJ2-7 to the DNA end suggests the J call may be wrong. Germline CDR1 reads SGHVS; CDR2 reads FNYEAQ. This CDR3 has 14 residues. CDR3 in amino acids: CASSLGQGANEQYF. The CDR3 DNA reads TGTGCCAGCAGCTTAGGTCAGGGGGCCAACGAGCAGTACTTC.

This clone was counted a few times. The chain joins TRBV19 to TRBJ2-7; unclear D gene. The CDR3 is made up of 13 amino acids. Trimming stripped 2 bases from V and 0 bases from J, with 5 bases between. Germline lookup yields CDR1 LNHDA and CDR2 SQIVND (reference sequence). The chain's CDR3 is CASSISISYEQYF. The DNA of the CDR3 is TGTGCCAGTAGTATAAGCATCTCCTACGAGCAGTACTTC.

The V gene is TRBV5-6, the J gene TRBJ2-7, with D unclear. The ends were cut back, 4 bases at V and 6 bases at J, with 11 bases in the middle. The CDR3 has 12 residues. Per the germline V gene, CDR1 is SGHDT and CDR2 is YYEEEE. CDR3 coding DNA: TGTGCCAGCAGCCTCCTATCAGGCGAGCAGTACTTC. Translated: CASSLLSGEQYF.

This sequence joins TRBV9 and TRBJ2-2; no definite D call. V was clipped by 7 bases and J by 3 bases, with 7 bases between them. The CDR3 runs 12 residues. CDR1 and CDR2 from the germline V gene are SGDLS and YYNGEE. CDR3 loop: CASGQDTGELFF. The CDR3 nucleotides are TGTGCCAGCGGCCAAGACACCGGGGAGCTGTTTTTT.

The rearrangement uses TRBV28 and TRBJ1-5; D is ambiguous. This CDR3 contains 12 residues. In germline, CDR1 is MDHEN, CDR2 SYDVKM. The V gene lost 6 bases and the J gene lost 12 bases, with 15 bases spanning the gap. For the CDR3, the DNA is TGTGCCAGCAGCCTAGTTGAGGGTTACCAGCATTTT. Its protein is CASSLVEGYQHF.

The J gene is TRBJ1-4, the V gene TRBV27; possible D gene TRBD1, 6 bases. The CDR3 is 14 residues long. V was trimmed by 0 bases and J by 13 bases, leaving 15 bases between them. CDR1 and CDR2 (germline): MNHEY, SMNVEV (reference sequence). CDR3 sequence reads: CASSLSQGTLRLFF. As DNA, the CDR3 is TGTGCCAGCAGTTTATCACAGGGAACCTTACGACTGTTTTTT. Drawing the rest from reference TRBV27 and TRBJ1-4, the complete variable domain is EAQVTQNPRYLITVTGKKLTVTCSQNMNHEYMSWYRQDPGLGLRQIYYSMNVEVTDKGDVPEGYKVSRKEKRNFPLILESPSPNQTSLYFCASSLSQGTLRLFFGSGTQLSVL.

The chain links TRBV29-1 to TRBJ2-5; D not certain. The CDR3 loop spans 13 amino acids. The germline CDR1 and CDR2 sequences are SQVTM and ANQGSEA. Trimming pared 6 bases from V and 0 bases from J, leaving 11 bases between. CDR3 sequence (DNA): TGCAGCGTGAGGTCCCCGTACCAAGAGACCCAGTACTTC. It yields the protein CSVRSPYQETQYF.

Within the sample, this clone is medium-sized. The V call is TRBV4-3, the J call TRBJ2-4; D remains ambiguous. The germline V gene has CDR1 LGHNA and CDR2 YSLEER. The CDR3 loop spans 13 amino acids. The ends were cut back, 1 base at V and 8 bases at J, with 9 bases in the middle. For the CDR3, the DNA is TGCGCCAGCAGCCAAGGGGTGTCGGACATTCAGTACTTC. Its protein product is CASSQGVSDIQYF.

V and J are TRBV6-1 and TRBJ2-3, with TRBD2 identical over 7 bases. J was trimmed by 5 bases and V by 0 bases; bases with no gene match: 5. CDR1 is MNHNS and CDR2 is SASEGT in the germline V gene. CDR3 length equals 15 residues. The CDR3 reads CASSEAGGEVDTQYF. The CDR3 DNA follows: TGTGCCAGCAGTGAAGCGGGAGGGGAGGTAGATACGCAGTATTTT.

V usage is TRBV30 and J usage is TRBJ1-3; D not certain. V was trimmed by 2 bases and J by 0 bases, leaving 5 bases between them. The V gene's germline CDR1 is GTSNPN and CDR2 SVGIG (reference sequence). The CDR3 spans 13 residues. The CDR3 nucleotides read TGTGCCTGGAGTCAGAGCTCTGGAAACACCATATATTTT. It codes for CAWSQSSGNTIYF.

The chain's CDR3 is CASSSWTGRPYNEQFF. The CDR3 DNA follows: TGTGCCAGCAGCTCCTGGACAGGGCGACCCTACAATGAGCAGTTCTTC. This chain joins TRBV27 and TRBJ2-1, with 8 positions matching TRBD1. There are 16 residues in the CDR3. V lost 6 bases and J lost 2; bases outside the gene matches: 9. Germline values: CDR1 MNHEY, CDR2 SMNVEV (reference sequence).

The table lists this clone with a few counts. The CDR3 bases are TGTGCCAGCAACTTACTAGCGGGGGACTACAATGAGCAGTTCTTC. Amino acid sequence: CASNLLAGDYNEQFF. The chain links TRBV6-5 to TRBJ2-1, with 11 nucleotides matching TRBD2. The CDR3 has 15 amino acids. V was pared by 7 bases and J by 3 bases, with 5 bases of the junction left unmatched. Per the germline V gene, CDR1 is MNHEY and CDR2 is SVGAGI.

The gene calls are TRBV10-3 and TRBJ2-7; D is uncertain. Germline V gives CDR1 ENHRY, CDR2 SYGVKD. Trimming pared 3 bases from V and 3 bases from J, leaving 18 bases between. The CDR3 runs 16 residues. The CDR3 coding sequence is TGTGCCATCAGTGACCCAGACGCTGGTGGGATCTACGAGCAGTACTTC. Amino acids: CAISDPDAGGIYEQYF.

This clone was detected only a few times. The V call is TRBV28, the J call TRBJ2-3; the D is unclear. The germline V gene encodes CDR1 MDHEN and CDR2 SYDVKM. The germline V and J ends were trimmed by 3 bases and 0 bases, with 7 bases remaining between them. The CDR3 is 14 residues long. The CDR3 DNA is TGTGCCAGCAGTTTTATCGGGAGCACAGATACGCAGTATTTT. Protein: CASSFIGSTDTQYF.

This chain uses TRBV18 with TRBJ1-2; D is perhaps TRBD1 (6 bases). V was shortened by 0 bases and J by 5 bases, with 13 bases between the two germline ends. Germline V gene data show CDR1 as KGHSH and CDR2 as LQKENI. The CDR3 is 15 amino acids. The CDR3 DNA is TGTGCCAGCTCACCACCAATAACAGGGAATTATGGCTACACCTTC. It is translated as CASSPPITGNYGYTF.

CDR3 nucleotide sequence: TGTGCCAGCAGCTTAGTCGCTAATGAAAAACTGTTTTTT. Translated, it gives CASSLVANEKLFF. The chain joins TRBV14 to TRBJ1-4; unclear D gene. Trimming shortened V by 5 bases and J by 3 bases, and 7 bases separated the two germline ends. CDR3 size: 13 residues. In germline, CDR1 is SGHDN, CDR2 FVKESK. The full variable domain, rest sourced from reference TRBV14 and TRBJ1-4, is EAGVTQFPSHSVIEKGQTVTLRCDPISGHDNLYWYRRVMGKEIKFLLHFVKESKQDESGMPNNRFLAERTGGTYSTLKVQPAELEDSGVYFCASSLVANEKLFFGSGTQLSVL.

The chain links TRBV5-6 to TRBJ1-2; 9 nucleotides match TRBD1. CDR1 is SGHDT and CDR2 is YYEEEE in the germline V gene. The CDR3 is 15 amino acids. With 0 bases clipped from V and 8 bases from J, the junction kept 8 bases outside the gene matches. The DNA of the CDR3 is TGTGCCAGCAGCTTGGGAGGGACAGGGAAAATGGGCTACACCTTC. Amino acids: CASSLGGTGKMGYTF.

The V and J genes are TRBV2 and TRBJ2-1; 11 bases are shared with TRBD2. The trim removed 4 bases at V and 10 bases at J, leaving 9 bases unmatched. Per germline, CDR1 SNHLY and CDR2 FYNNEI. The CDR3 spans 15 residues. Here the CDR3 reads CASSAGTSGAGEQFF. The CDR3 nucleotides are TGTGCCAGCAGTGCCGGGACTAGCGGAGCCGGGGAGCAGTTCTTC. Full variable domain (remainder filled in from reference TRBV2 and TRBJ2-1): EPEVTQTPSHQVTQMGQEVILRCVPISNHLYFYWYRQILGQKVEFLVSFYNNEISEKSEIFDDQFSVERPDGSNFTLKIRSTKLEDSAMYFCASSAGTSGAGEQFFGPGTRLTVL.

This clone occurred a few times. The rearrangement joins TRBV19 to TRBJ1-1; D perhaps matches TRBD1 (6 bases). V was cut by 5 bases and J by 8 bases, with 24 bases left in between. This CDR3 is 16 amino acids long. Germline V gene data show CDR1 as LNHDA and CDR2 as SQIVND (reference sequence). Here the CDR3 DNA reads TGTGCCAGTAGTTTTGCCGGTACAGGGCGGCTCGAAGAAGCTTTCTTT. This translates into CASSFAGTGRLEEAFF. Based on the CDR3 plus reference TRBV19 and TRBJ1-1, the full variable domain is DGGITQSPKYLFRKEGQNVTLSCEQNLNHDAMYWYRQDPGQGLRLIYYSQIVNDFQKGDIAEGYSVSREKKESFPLTVTSAQKNPTAFYLCASSFAGTGRLEEAFFGQGTRLTVV.